Presented here are 30 T cell receptor beta chains from one specimen sequenced in a study of Ad26.COV2.S vaccination and SARS-CoV-2 variants. Repertoires were generated with immunoSEQ multiplex PCR, while TCRdb's copy carries only in-frame clones and drops some. This table has some 350,000 clones, roughly 94% appearing once. The source material was peripheral blood, sampled after recovery from COVID-19. These receptors were collected from a human donor who had recovered from COVID-19.

Details on this clone: The sample has other DNA sequences that encode this CDR3 too. The chain is built from TRBV3-1 (or the pseudogene TRBV3-2) and TRBJ2-7; no clear D. V lost 0 bases to trimming and J lost 4 bases, with 4 bases between them. This CDR3 has 12 residues. Germline V CDR1 and CDR2: LGHDT, YNNKEL (reference sequence). CDR3 DNA sequence: TGTGCCAGCAGCCAAGATGGATACGAGCAGTACTTC. Translation: CASSQDGYEQYF.

The chain joins TRBV10-3 to TRBJ2-3; 7 bases fit TRBD1. The germline V gene has CDR1 ENHRY and CDR2 SYGVKD. V shed 6 bases and J 0 bases; nucleotides not matched to a gene: 6. This CDR3 region has 15 residues. CDR3 coding DNA: TGTGCCATCAGCCCCCAGGGGGTTAGCACAGATACGCAGTATTTT. It is translated as CAISPQGVSTDTQYF.

Only one count was recorded for this clone. V is TRBV9 and J is TRBJ2-2; TRBD1 is a possible D gene (5 bases). Germline V gene sequence: CDR1 SGDLS, CDR2 YYNGEE. Trimming took off 2 bases at V and 1 base at J, with 9 bases between the two ends. The CDR3 runs 15 residues. Here the CDR3 DNA reads TGTGCCAGCAGCGTTTTGCAGGGGAACACCGGGGAGCTGTTTTTT. This codes for CASSVLQGNTGELFF. Full variable domain (remainder filled in from reference TRBV9 and TRBJ2-2): DSGVTQTPKHLITATGQRVTLRCSPRSGDLSVYWYQQSLDQGLQFLIQYYNGEERAKGNILERFSAQQFPDLHSELNLSSLELGDSALYFCASSVLQGNTGELFFGEGSRLTVL.

In this sample, this clone turned up once. V and J are TRBV5-6 and TRBJ2-5; 8 bases match TRBD2. CDR1 and CDR2 from the germline V gene are SGHDT and YYEEEE. Trimming took 4 bases from V and 0 from J; bases not matched to a gene: 8. The CDR3 has 16 amino acids. Here the CDR3 DNA reads TGTGCCAGCAGCACGGGGGGGAAAAGGTACCAAGAGACCCAGTACTTC. It codes for CASSTGGKRYQETQYF.

The rearrangement uses TRBV24-1 and TRBJ1-2; 7 bases map to TRBD1. Germline V gene sequence: CDR1 KGHDR, CDR2 SFDVKD. The CDR3 has 17 residues. V lost 3 bases to trimming and J lost 8 bases; unmatched junction nucleotides: 17. CDR3 in amino acids: CATSDPTGKVVKEGYTF. In nucleotides, the CDR3 is TGTGCCACCAGTGATCCGACAGGGAAGGTAGTTAAGGAAGGCTACACCTTC.

The chain recombines TRBV29-1 with TRBJ1-2; the D gene is possibly TRBD1 (6 bases). V dropped 0 bases and J dropped 8 bases, with 19 bases sitting between them. The length of the CDR3 is 15 residues. Germline V gives CDR1 SQVTM, CDR2 ANQGSEA. CDR3 DNA sequence: TGCAGCGTTGAAGATAGGGGGACGGGGTATGGAGGCTACACCTTC. Translated: CSVEDRGTGYGGYTF. Using reference TRBV29-1 and TRBJ1-2 for the parts outside the CDR3, the full variable domain is SAVISQKPSRDICQRGTSLTIQCQVDSQVTMMFWYRQQPGQSLTLIATANQGSEATYESGFVIDKFPISRPNLTFSTLTVSNMSPEDSSIYLCSVEDRGTGYGGYTFGSGTRLTVV.

The rearrangement links TRBV18 to TRBJ1-3; D is unclear. V lost 3 bases and J 0 bases, leaving 12 bases between the germline ends. Germline loops: CDR1 KGHSH, CDR2 LQKENI. The CDR3 is 16 amino acids. CDR3 amino acids: CASSPLAQDSGNTIYF. DNA of the CDR3: TGTGCCAGCTCACCTTTAGCCCAGGACTCTGGAAACACCATATATTTT. Full variable domain (rest looked up from reference TRBV18 and TRBJ1-3): NAGVMQNPRHLVRRRGQEARLRCSPMKGHSHVYWYRQLPEEGLKFMVYLQKENIIDESGMPKERFSAEFPKEGPSILRIQQVVRGDSAAYFCASSPLAQDSGNTIYFGEGSWLTVV.

The chain joins TRBV7-6 to TRBJ1-5, with a possible D match to TRBD1 (6 bases). The germline V gene encodes CDR1 SGHVS and CDR2 FNYEAQ. The V gene lost 1 base and the J gene lost 3 bases, with 10 bases spanning the gap. The CDR3 runs 15 residues. The CDR3 DNA reads as TGTGCCAGCAGCTTAGGGGGGGGCTCCAATCAGCCCCAGCATTTT. Translating gives CASSLGGGSNQPQHF.

The chain couples TRBV13 to TRBJ2-3; D might be TRBD2 (6 bases). The germline gives CDR1 PRHDT, CDR2 FYEKMQ (reference sequence). The V end lost 1 base, the J end lost 0 bases, and 11 bases lay between the germline ends. This CDR3 is 16 amino acids long. CDR3 in DNA: TGTGCCAGCAGCTTAGTCGCAACTAGCAGCACAGATACGCAGTATTTT. This sequence encodes CASSLVATSSTDTQYF.

V and J are TRBV21-1 and TRBJ2-7; the table's TRBD1 call for D was not verified on the DNA. TRBV21-1 corresponds to a pseudogene. CDR3 length equals 18 residues. CDR3 sequence: CASSKAEQSPSALYEQYF. The CDR3 bases are TGTGCCAGCAGCAAAGCGGAACAGTCCCCCTCGGCGCTCTACGAGCAGTACTTC.

The count of this clone is one. The chain is built from TRBV7-9 and TRBJ2-7; no definite D call. The ends were cut back, 1 base at V and 3 bases at J, with 10 bases in the middle. This CDR3 spans 14 amino acids. Germline CDR1 and CDR2: SEHNR and FQNEAQ (reference sequence). CDR3 region: CASSLDAVVYEQYF. The CDR3 bases are TGTGCCAGCAGCTTAGACGCGGTTGTCTACGAGCAGTACTTC.

This clone is a singleton in its sample. This rearrangement joins TRBV5-1 to TRBJ1-2, with no clear D. The CDR3 consists of 14 residues. Looked up from germline, CDR1 is SGHRS and CDR2 is YFSETQ. V was shortened by 1 base and J by 3 bases, with 10 bases between the two germline ends. The CDR3 nucleotides are TGCGCCAGCAGCTTGTCAGGCCCCCACTATGGCTACACCTTC. Residues: CASSLSGPHYGYTF.

The chain carries TRBV5-1 and TRBJ2-3, with 8 bases that match TRBD2. This CDR3 has 15 residues. Per the germline V gene, CDR1 is SGHRS and CDR2 is YFSETQ. V lost 0 bases to trimming and J lost 4 bases; unmatched junction nucleotides: 4. The DNA of the CDR3 is TGCGCCAGCAGCTTGGAAGCGGGGGCTTCAGATACGCAGTATTTT. Translated, it gives CASSLEAGASDTQYF.

The chain combines TRBV10-2 with TRBJ2-1; 8 nucleotides agree with TRBD2. J gave up 4 bases and V 8 bases, and 4 bases lay outside the gene matches. CDR3 size: 13 residues. CDR1 is WSHSY, CDR2 SAAADI, per germline. The CDR3 DNA reads TGCGCCAGCGGGACTAGTGGATACAATGAGCAGTTCTTC. It is translated as CASGTSGYNEQFF.

This chain links TRBV5-4 with TRBJ2-7; 12 bases fit TRBD1. Germline V CDR1 and CDR2: SGHNT, YYREEE (reference sequence). The V gene end was trimmed by 0 bases and the J gene end by 4 bases; junction bases not matched to a gene: 2. The CDR3 is 15 amino acids. CDR3 region: CASSLAGQGAYEQYF. The CDR3 nucleotides are TGTGCCAGCAGCTTGGCGGGACAGGGGGCATACGAGCAGTACTTC.

This chain uses TRBV9 with TRBJ2-1; D is perhaps TRBD1 (6 bases). The CDR3 covers 13 residues. Germline V gene sequence: CDR1 SGDLS, CDR2 YYNGEE. Trimming removed 4 bases from V and 6 bases from J, with 11 bases in between. The CDR3 nucleotides read TGTGCCAGCAGCACCACAGGGCGCAATGAGCAGTTCTTC. Encoded protein: CASSTTGRNEQFF.

For this clone: One junction end disagrees with the germline gene, perhaps due to a read error. The chain has TRBV7-7 and TRBJ2-5, with D hard to call. The CDR3 is 14 amino acids. Germline V gene sequence: CDR1 SSHAT, CDR2 FNYEAQ (reference sequence). CDR3 region: CASSRARGQETQYF. CDR3 DNA: TGTGCTAGCAGCCGCGCACGCGGACAAGAGACCCAGTACTTC.

V gene TRBV7-2 combines with J gene TRBJ2-2; maybe TRBD1 (5 bases). CDR1 and CDR2 (germline): SGHTA, FQGNSA. Trimming took off 1 base at V and 7 bases at J, with 13 bases between the two ends. This CDR3 is built from 15 residues. CDR3 region: CASSLDWLQGGELFF. The DNA of the CDR3 is TGTGCCAGCAGCTTAGACTGGCTCCAGGGCGGGGAGCTGTTTTTT.

The J gene is TRBJ1-5, the V gene TRBV5-8, with no clear D. The CDR3 is 11 residues long. Trimming left V 4 bases short and J 9 bases short, with 8 bases between. Germline V gene data show CDR1 as SGHTS and CDR2 as YDEGEE. The CDR3 region is CASSTPLPQHF. In DNA form, the CDR3 reads TGTGCCAGCAGCACCCCATTGCCCCAGCATTTT.

The chain recombines TRBV4-3 with TRBJ1-2; D gene uncertain. The CDR3 is 15 amino acids. Between the trimmed V and J ends, which lost 2 bases and 6 bases, there was a span of 16 bases. Germline V gene lookup returns CDR1 LGHNA and CDR2 YSLEER. The chain's CDR3 is CASSQRLDGKDGYTF. The DNA of the CDR3 is TGCGCCAGCAGCCAACGCCTGGACGGGAAGGATGGCTACACCTTC.

V gene TRBV7-2 combines with J gene TRBJ2-3; tentative D call: TRBD2 (5 bases). CDR1 is SGHTA and CDR2 is FQGNSA in the germline V gene. V dropped 1 base and J dropped 0 bases, with 8 bases sitting between them. This CDR3 comprises 15 residues. CDR3 in amino acids: CASSLVARSTDTQYF. The CDR3 DNA sequence: TGTGCCAGCAGCTTAGTAGCGCGGAGCACAGATACGCAGTATTTT. The whole variable domain, remainder taken from reference TRBV7-2 and TRBJ2-3, is GAGVSQSPSNKVTEKGKDVELRCDPISGHTALYWYRQSLGQGLEFLIYFQGNSAPDKSGLPSDRFSAERTGGSVSTLTIQRTQQEDSAVYLCASSLVARSTDTQYFGPGTRLTVL.

This chain connects TRBV9 to TRBJ1-1, with D maybe TRBD1 (5 bases). The CDR3 extends over 14 amino acids. The ends were cut back, 4 bases at V and 7 bases at J, with 17 bases in the middle. CDR1 is SGDLS and CDR2 is YYNGEE in the germline V gene. The CDR3 region is CASSPPQTVREAFF. The CDR3 DNA is TGTGCCAGCAGCCCCCCACAGACAGTGCGTGAAGCTTTCTTT.

This chain uses TRBV2 with TRBJ1-5; TRBD1 agrees at 9 bases. The CDR3 runs 15 residues. Germline assignment: CDR1 SNHLY and CDR2 FYNNEI. Unmatched junction bases numbered 9, after V lost 5 bases and J lost 7 bases. As DNA, the CDR3 is TGTGCCAGCAGTCCTTTTACAGGGGGCGAACAGCCCCAGCATTTT. This sequence encodes CASSPFTGGEQPQHF.

On this clone: Its ends do not fully match the called genes, so a read error is possible. The V and J genes are TRBV6-9 and TRBJ1-5; D unresolved. CDR1 and CDR2 from the germline V gene are MNHGY and SVAAGI. CDR3 length: 16 residues. The CDR3 region has the DNA TGTGCCAGAAGTTATTCCCTCAGTAGTAGCAATCAGCCCCAGCATTTT. Its protein product is CARSYSLSSSNQPQHF.

This chain joins TRBV12-5 and TRBJ2-6; D is unresolved. Trimming took off 6 bases at V and 1 base at J, with 10 bases between the two ends. The CDR3 sequence is 15 residues long. Germline loops: CDR1 LGHNT, CDR2 FRNRAP. The CDR3, as DNA: TGTGCTAGTGGGGGTGGTGGGTCTGGGGCCAACGTCCTGACTTTC. Encoded protein: CASGGGGSGANVLTF.

On this clone: This sample includes further DNA sequences coding for the same CDR3. The rearrangement links TRBV10-3 to TRBJ1-2, with D unclear. From germline, CDR1 is ENHRY and CDR2 SYGVKD. The CDR3 sequence is 14 residues long. The V end was cut by 0 bases, the J end by 2 bases, with 7 bases between. CDR3 protein: CAISESGQNYGYTF. CDR3 nucleotides: TGTGCCATCAGTGAGTCTGGCCAGAACTATGGCTACACCTTC.

A note on this clone: Different DNA sequences within this sample yield the same CDR3. This chain connects TRBV18 to TRBJ1-2, with D maybe TRBD1 (6 bases). V lost 6 bases, J lost 4 bases, and 12 bases lay in between. This CDR3 has 13 amino acids. CDR1 KGHSH and CDR2 LQKENI come from the germline V gene. The CDR3 DNA follows: TGTGCCAGCTCGCCTGACAGGCGCTATGGCTACACCTTC. Encoded protein: CASSPDRRYGYTF.

V and J are TRBV9 and TRBJ2-5; D gene ambiguous. Germline V gene sequence: CDR1 SGDLS, CDR2 YYNGEE. The CDR3 has 13 residues. V lost 5 bases and J 1 base, leaving 9 bases between the germline ends. CDR3 region: CASSSGLQETQYF. The CDR3 DNA is TGTGCCAGCAGTTCCGGGCTCCAAGAGACCCAGTACTTC.

J is TRBJ2-3 and V is TRBV2; D unresolved. The length of the CDR3 is 16 residues. Trimming shortened V by 6 bases and J by 0 bases, and 16 bases separated the two germline ends. Germline V lookup: CDR1 SNHLY, CDR2 FYNNEI. The CDR3 nucleotides are TGTGCCAGCAGAGGTACGCAGAGTTCTAGCACAGATACGCAGTATTTT. Translating it yields CASRGTQSSSTDTQYF.

With respect to this clone: Other DNA sequences in the same sample also yield this CDR3. The chain recombines TRBV9 with TRBJ2-7; 7 bases line up with TRBD1. CDR1 SGDLS and CDR2 YYNGEE come from the germline V gene. Unmatched junction bases numbered 2, after V lost 0 bases and J lost 2 bases. The CDR3 is made up of 14 amino acids. The CDR3 sequence: CASSVGQGTYEQYF. The CDR3 bases are TGTGCCAGCAGCGTAGGACAGGGCACCTACGAGCAGTACTTC.